A selection of T cell receptor beta chains follows, all from one sample in a study of T cell responses to AZD1222 COVID-19 vaccine. Sequencing used immunoSEQ multiplex PCR; TCRdb keeps in-frame clones, though not all of them. The data hold about 150,000 clones, with approximately 91% observed a single time. The input for sequencing was peripheral blood, taken 28 days after the second AZD1222 dose. These receptors were taken from an adult who received the AZD1222 COVID-19 vaccine. Each CDR3 is given with its conserved first and last residue. The D gene is left open where the match is weak. Only some rows state a clone size, as once, few, many or a class for expanded clones.

j_call | d_call | clone_size | cdr3_length | v_call | cdr3_nt | cdr3_aa
TRBJ2-1 | - | - | 13 | TRBV4-2 | TGTGCCAGCATGCCCGACTGGTACAATGAGCAGTTCTTC | CASMPDWYNEQFF
TRBJ1-2 | TRBD1 | - | 11 | TRBV20-1 | TGCATCCGGACAGGGGCCTATGGCTACACCTTC | CIRTGAYGYTF
TRBJ2-7 | TRBD1 | once | 15 | TRBV2 | TGTGTCAGCACTATGGGACAGGGCGCTTCCTACGAGCAGTACTTC | CVSTMGQGASYEQYF
TRBJ1-2 | - | - | 15 | TRBV3-1/TRBV3-2 | TGTGCCAGCAGAAGGATCGGGGACGGCCGCTATGGCTACACCTTC | CASRRIGDGRYGYTF
TRBJ2-3 | TRBD2 | few | 16 | TRBV6-1 | TGTGCCAGCAGTGAAAGGGTAGCGGGTGGTACAGATACGCAGTATTTT | CASSERVAGGTDTQYF
TRBJ1-5 | - | - | 15 | TRBV19 | TGTGCCAGTAGGAGGTCAGGCGAGACAAATCAGCCCCAGCATTTT | CASRRSGETNQPQHF
TRBJ2-1 | TRBD2 | - | 14 | TRBV18 | TGTGCCAGCGCGGGACTAGCGGGGGTCAATGAGCAGTTCTTC | CASAGLAGVNEQFF
TRBJ1-3 | - | - | 14 | TRBV27 | TGTGCCAGCGGACTGGGGGGCTCTGGAAACACCATATATTTT | CASGLGGSGNTIYF
TRBJ2-7 | - | - | 15 | TRBV5-1 | TGCGCCAGCAGCTTGGACTTGGGGTCCCGAGGCGAGCAGTACTTC | CASSLDLGSRGEQYF
TRBJ1-2 | - | - | 13 | TRBV6-5 | TGTGCCAGCATAAGGATGGGCCTCTATGGCTACACCTTC | CASIRMGLYGYTF
TRBJ2-7 | - | once | 11 | TRBV5-1 | TGCGCCAGCAGCATTCGTAGTGAGCAGTACTTC | CASSIRSEQYF
TRBJ2-2 | TRBD1 | - | 16 | TRBV7-8 | TGTGCCAGCAGCTTACGGGACGAGGGACAGAGGGGGGAGCTGTTTTTT | CASSLRDEGQRGELFF
TRBJ1-6 | - | - | 13 | TRBV25-1 | TGTGCCAGCAGTGTGGCAGGTAGTTCACCCCTCCACTTT | CASSVAGSSPLHF
TRBJ2-4 | - | - | 15 | TRBV9 | TGTGCCAGCAGCGTAGGAGATCTAGCCAAAAACATTCAGTACTTC | CASSVGDLAKNIQYF
TRBJ1-2 | TRBD1 | - | 15 | TRBV7-9 | TGTGCCAGCAGCCCAGGACGAGGGGGCAACTATGGCTACACCTTC | CASSPGRGGNYGYTF
TRBJ2-3 | - | - | 15 | TRBV6-5 | TGTGCCAGCAGTCTCCAGCGGCGGTCTGGCGATACGCAGTATTTT | CASSLQRRSGDTQYF
TRBJ2-1 | - | - | 17 | TRBV7-8 | TGTGCCAGCAGCCCCTCCCTGCGGTCACAAGACTACAATGAGCAGTTCTTC | CASSPSLRSQDYNEQFF
TRBJ2-6 | - | - | 15 | TRBV5-1 | TGCGCCAGCAGCTTGGGGTCCTCGCTGGCCAACGTCCTGACTTTC | CASSLGSSLANVLTF
TRBJ1-1 | - | - | 14 | TRBV3-1/TRBV3-2 | TGTGCCAGCAGCCAGGCGGGGGCTGGCACTGAAGCTTTCTTT | CASSQAGAGTEAFF
TRBJ1-3 | - | - | 15 | TRBV19 | TGTGCCAGTAGTATATTGTTGGGGGCACGAAACACCATATATTTT | CASSILLGARNTIYF
TRBJ2-7 | TRBD2 | once | 15 | TRBV25-1 | TGTGCCAGCAGTACCCGGACTAGTGATACCTACGAGCAGTACTTC | CASSTRTSDTYEQYF
TRBJ1-5 | TRBD1 | few | 15 | TRBV30 | TGTGCCTGGACTGAAGGGACAGCTTTGAATCAGCCCCAGCATTTT | CAWTEGTALNQPQHF
TRBJ1-5 | - | - | 13 | TRBV12-3/TRBV12-4 | TGTGCCAGCACTCTAGAGGCGTTTCAGCCCCAGCATTTT | CASTLEAFQPQHF
TRBJ2-3 | - | - | 16 | TRBV7-6 | TGTGCCAGCAGCTTAGGAGGGATAGGCCTGGGAGATACGCAGTATTTT | CASSLGGIGLGDTQYF
TRBJ1-5 | - | - | 14 | TRBV6-6 | TGTGCCAGCAGTTTCCTCGACACCTATCAGCCCCAGCATTTT | CASSFLDTYQPQHF
TRBJ1-2 | TRBD1 | - | 15 | TRBV4-2 | TGTGCCAGCAGCCAAGATTGGGACAGTAACTATGGCTACACCTTC | CASSQDWDSNYGYTF
TRBJ1-5 | - | - | 16 | TRBV7-8 | TGTGCCAGCAGCTCGAACCGGGCCCAGGGCAATCAGCCCCAGCATTTT | CASSSNRAQGNQPQHF
TRBJ1-2 | - | - | 15 | TRBV9 | TGTGCCAGCAGCGTAAGAGGGGGGGTGCATGGTGGCTACACCTTC | CASSVRGGVHGGYTF
TRBJ1-5 | TRBD1 | - | 16 | TRBV19 | TGTGCCAGTAGTATAGACTGGGACAGGGGGAATCAGCCCCAGCATTTT | CASSIDWDRGNQPQHF
TRBJ2-2 | - | once | 15 | TRBV11-2 | TGTGCCAGCAGCTTAAACAGGGTGAACACCGGGGAGCTGTTTTTT | CASSLNRVNTGELFF
TRBJ1-5 | - | few | 14 | TRBV5-1 | TGCGCCAGCAGCTTGGGGGCAGGTCATCAGCCCCAGCATTTT | CASSLGAGHQPQHF
TRBJ2-1 | - | - | 16 | TRBV4-2 | TGTGCCAGCAGCCAAGCCCGTGGCAGGGTCTACAATGAGCAGTTCTTC | CASSQARGRVYNEQFF
TRBJ1-1 | - | - | 14 | TRBV5-4 | TGTGCCAGCAGCCCCGGTCAGATGAACACTGAAGCTTTCTTT | CASSPGQMNTEAFF
TRBJ1-1 | - | - | 13 | TRBV2 | TGTGCCAGCAAATACAGGATGAACACTGAAGCTTTCTTT | CASKYRMNTEAFF
TRBJ1-6 | - | - | 14 | TRBV19 | TGTGCCAGTAGTATAGTCCAGGTCGGGTCACCCCTCCACTTT | CASSIVQVGSPLHF
TRBJ2-7 | - | - | 18 | TRBV25-1 | TGTGCCAGCAGTGAATCAGGTAGGGATAGTCTGACCTCCTACGAGCAGTACTTC | CASSESGRDSLTSYEQYF
TRBJ2-3 | - | - | 14 | TRBV11-2 | TGTGCCAGCAGCTTATTTGGGGGGCGGGATACGCAGTATTTT | CASSLFGGRDTQYF
TRBJ1-1 | TRBD1 | once | 14 | TRBV13 | TGTGCCAGCAGCAAGACAGGGCTTAGCACTGAAGCTTTCTTT | CASSKTGLSTEAFF
TRBJ2-7 | TRBD2 | - | 19 | TRBV5-1 | TGCGCCAGCAGCTTGGCCAGCGTCGGACTAGCGGGAGACGTGAACGAGCAGTACTTC | CASSLASVGLAGDVNEQYF
TRBJ1-6 | - | - | 13 | TRBV6-5 | TGTGCCAGCTCTTACACTAATCGATCACCCCTCCACTTT | CASSYTNRSPLHF
TRBJ2-2 | - | - | 13 | TRBV2 | TGTGCCAGTCGAGAGGGGAACACCGGGGAGCTGTTTTTT | CASREGNTGELFF
TRBJ2-7 | TRBD1 | - | 15 | TRBV7-2 | TGTGCCAGCAGCATCCGGACAGGGGACGCCTACGAGCAGTACTTC | CASSIRTGDAYEQYF
TRBJ1-1 | TRBD1 | once | 15 | TRBV19 | TGTGCCAGTAGTAGGGACAGGGGGAAGAACACTGAAGCTTTCTTT | CASSRDRGKNTEAFF
TRBJ1-1 | TRBD1 | once | 15 | TRBV5-1 | TGCGCCAGCAGCCCTGACAGGGTTTGGGGGACTGAAGCTTTCTTT | CASSPDRVWGTEAFF
TRBJ1-5 | - | - | 13 | TRBV18 | TGTGCCAGCTCACAGCAGGGTGGTCAGCCCCAGCATTTT | CASSQQGGQPQHF